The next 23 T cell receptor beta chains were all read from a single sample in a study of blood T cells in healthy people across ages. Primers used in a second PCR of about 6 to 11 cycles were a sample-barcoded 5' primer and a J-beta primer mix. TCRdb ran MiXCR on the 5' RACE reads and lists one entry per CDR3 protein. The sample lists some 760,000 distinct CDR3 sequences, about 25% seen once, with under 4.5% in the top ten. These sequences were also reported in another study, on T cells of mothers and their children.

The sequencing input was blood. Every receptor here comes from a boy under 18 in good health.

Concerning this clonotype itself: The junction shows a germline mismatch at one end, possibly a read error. CDR3 nucleotides: TGCGCCAGCAGCTGGGCCGGGACAGGGAACACCGGGGAGTTGTTTTTT. Its translation: CASSWAGTGNTGELFF. This sequence joins TRBV5-1 and TRBJ2-2; 9 bases agree with TRBD1. The germline V gene encodes CDR1 SGHRS and CDR2 YFSETQ. The CDR3 is 16 amino acids. The variable domain in full, with the rest retrieved from reference TRBV5-1 and TRBJ2-2, is KAGVTQTPRYLIKTRGQQVTLSCSPISGHRSVSWYQQTPGQGLQFLFEYFSETQRNKGNFPGRFSGRQFSNSRSEMNVSTLELGDSALYLCASSWAGTGNTGELFFGEGSRLTVL.

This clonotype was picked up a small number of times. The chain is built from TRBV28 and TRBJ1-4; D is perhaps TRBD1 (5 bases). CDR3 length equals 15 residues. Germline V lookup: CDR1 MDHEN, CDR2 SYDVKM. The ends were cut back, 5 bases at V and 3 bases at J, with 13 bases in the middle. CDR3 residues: CASSRQGAANEKLFF. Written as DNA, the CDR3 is TGTGCCAGCAGTCGCCAGGGAGCAGCTAATGAAAAACTGTTTTTT.

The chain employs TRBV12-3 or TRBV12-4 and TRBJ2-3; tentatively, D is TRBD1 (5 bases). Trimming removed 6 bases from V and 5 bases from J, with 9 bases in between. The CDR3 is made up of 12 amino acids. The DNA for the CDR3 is TGTGCCAGCAGAATAAGGGGAGATACGCAGTATTTT. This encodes CASRIRGDTQYF.

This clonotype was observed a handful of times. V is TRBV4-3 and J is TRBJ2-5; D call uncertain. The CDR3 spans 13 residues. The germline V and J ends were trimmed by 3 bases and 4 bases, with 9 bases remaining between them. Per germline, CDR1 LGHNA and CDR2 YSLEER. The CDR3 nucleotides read TGCGCCAGCAGCCAGCGACAAGCAGAGACCCAGTACTTC. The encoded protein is CASSQRQAETQYF.

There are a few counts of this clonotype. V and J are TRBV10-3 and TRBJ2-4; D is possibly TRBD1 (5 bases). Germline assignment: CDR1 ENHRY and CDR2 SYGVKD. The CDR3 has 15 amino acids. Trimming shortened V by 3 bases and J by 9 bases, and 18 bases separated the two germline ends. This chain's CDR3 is CAISDGPGNVPIQYF. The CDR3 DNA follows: TGTGCCATCAGTGATGGCCCAGGGAACGTTCCCATTCAGTACTTC.

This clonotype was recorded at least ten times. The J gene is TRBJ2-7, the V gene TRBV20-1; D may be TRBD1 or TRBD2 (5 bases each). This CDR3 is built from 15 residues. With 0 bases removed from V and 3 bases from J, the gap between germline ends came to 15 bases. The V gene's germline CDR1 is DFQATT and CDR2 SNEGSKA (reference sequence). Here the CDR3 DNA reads TGCAGTGCTAGAGATTTCGAGGGGTTCAGCTACGAGCAGTACTTC. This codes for CSARDFEGFSYEQYF.

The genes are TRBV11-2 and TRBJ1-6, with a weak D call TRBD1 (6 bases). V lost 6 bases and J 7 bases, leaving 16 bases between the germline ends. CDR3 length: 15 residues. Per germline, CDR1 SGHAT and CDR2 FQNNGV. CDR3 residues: CASRPYRENNSPLHF. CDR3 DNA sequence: TGTGCCAGCAGGCCGTACAGGGAGAACAATTCACCCCTCCACTTT. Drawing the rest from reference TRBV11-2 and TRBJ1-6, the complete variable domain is EAGVAQSPRYKIIEKRQSVAFWCNPISGHATLYWYQQILGQGPKLLIQFQNNGVVDDSQLPKDRFSAERLKGVDSTLKIQPAKLEDSAVYLCASRPYRENNSPLHFGNGTRLTVT.

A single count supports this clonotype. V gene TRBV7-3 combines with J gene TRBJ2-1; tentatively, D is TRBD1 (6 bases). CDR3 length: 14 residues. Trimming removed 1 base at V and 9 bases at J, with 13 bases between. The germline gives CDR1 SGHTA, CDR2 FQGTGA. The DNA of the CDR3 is TGTGCCAGCAGCTTAAAATGGGACATACCTGAGCAGTTCTTC. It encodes CASSLKWDIPEQFF.

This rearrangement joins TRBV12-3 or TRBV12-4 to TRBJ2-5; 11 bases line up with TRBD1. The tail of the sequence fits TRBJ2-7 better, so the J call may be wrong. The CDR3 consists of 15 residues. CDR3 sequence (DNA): TGTGCCAGCAGTTTTGGGACAGGGGGTCGGAGCGAGCAGTACTTC. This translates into CASSFGTGGRSEQYF.

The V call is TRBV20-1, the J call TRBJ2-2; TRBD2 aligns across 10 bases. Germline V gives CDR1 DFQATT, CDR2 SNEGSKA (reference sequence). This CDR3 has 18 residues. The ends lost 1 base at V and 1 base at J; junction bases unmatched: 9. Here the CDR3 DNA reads TGCAGTGCTAGAGGTTTAAGCGGGGGGGCGCGGAACACCGGGGAGCTGTTTTTT. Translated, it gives CSARGLSGGARNTGELFF.

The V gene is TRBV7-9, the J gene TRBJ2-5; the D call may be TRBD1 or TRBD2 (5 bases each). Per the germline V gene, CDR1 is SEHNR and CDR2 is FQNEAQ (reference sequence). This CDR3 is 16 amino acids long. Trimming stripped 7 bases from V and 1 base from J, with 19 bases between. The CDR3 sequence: CASNYAGTGLQETQYF. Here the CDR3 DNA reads TGTGCCAGCAATTACGCCGGGACGGGCCTCCAAGAGACCCAGTACTTC.

CDR3 nucleotide sequence: TGTGCCAGCAGACCGACGGACATTCACGGTCCCACAGATACGCAGTATTTT. Its protein is CASRPTDIHGPTDTQYF. This chain uses TRBV7-9 with TRBJ2-3, with D perhaps TRBD1 (5 bases). The CDR3 runs 17 residues. CDR1 and CDR2 from the germline V gene are SEHNR and FQNEAQ (reference sequence). Trimming took 6 bases from V and 2 from J, leaving 21 bases between them.

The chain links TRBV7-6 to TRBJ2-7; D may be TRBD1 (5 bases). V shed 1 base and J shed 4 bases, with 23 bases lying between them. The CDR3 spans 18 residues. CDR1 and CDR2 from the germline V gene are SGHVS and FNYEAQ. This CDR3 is CASSLGAGLSILGYEQYF. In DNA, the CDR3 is TGTGCCAGCAGCTTAGGGGCAGGGTTATCAATCTTGGGGTACGAGCAGTACTTC.

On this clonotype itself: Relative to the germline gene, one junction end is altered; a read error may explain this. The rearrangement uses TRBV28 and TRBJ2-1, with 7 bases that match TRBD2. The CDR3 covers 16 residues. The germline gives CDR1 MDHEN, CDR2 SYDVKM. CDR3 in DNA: TGTGCCAGTAGTTTATCCGGGGGGATCTCCTACAATGAGCAGTTCTTC. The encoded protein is CASSLSGGISYNEQFF.

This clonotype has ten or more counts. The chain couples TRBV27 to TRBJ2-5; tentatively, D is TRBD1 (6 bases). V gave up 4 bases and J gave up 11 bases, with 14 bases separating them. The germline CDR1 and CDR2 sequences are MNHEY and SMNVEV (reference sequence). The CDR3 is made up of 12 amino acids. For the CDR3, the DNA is TGTGCCAGCAGTTCAACAGGGCTTGAGCAGTACTTC. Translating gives CASSSTGLEQYF.

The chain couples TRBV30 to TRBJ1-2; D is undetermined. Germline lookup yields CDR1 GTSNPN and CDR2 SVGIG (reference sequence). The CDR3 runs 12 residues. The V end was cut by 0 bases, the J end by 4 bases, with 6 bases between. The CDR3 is CAWSVGLYGYTF. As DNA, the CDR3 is TGTGCCTGGAGTGTAGGGCTCTATGGCTACACCTTC.

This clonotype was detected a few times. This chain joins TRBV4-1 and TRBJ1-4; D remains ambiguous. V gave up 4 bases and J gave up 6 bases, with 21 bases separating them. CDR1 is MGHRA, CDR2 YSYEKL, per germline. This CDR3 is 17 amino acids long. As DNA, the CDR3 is TGCGCCAGCAGCCCACCTTACGGGGAGGAGAAGGATGAAAAACTGTTTTTT. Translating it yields CASSPPYGEEKDEKLFF.

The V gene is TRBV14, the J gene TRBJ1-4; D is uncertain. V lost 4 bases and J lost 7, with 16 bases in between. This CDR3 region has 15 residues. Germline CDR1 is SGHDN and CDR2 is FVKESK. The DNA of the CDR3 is TGTGCCAGCAGCCTCAACCCCGACCGGGGTGAAAAACTGTTTTTT. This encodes CASSLNPDRGEKLFF.

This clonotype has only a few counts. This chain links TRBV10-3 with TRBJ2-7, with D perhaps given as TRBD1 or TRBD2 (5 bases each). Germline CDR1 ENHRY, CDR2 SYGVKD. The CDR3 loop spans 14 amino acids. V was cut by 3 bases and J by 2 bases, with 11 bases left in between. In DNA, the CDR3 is TGTGCCATCAGTGACCGGGACGAGACCTACGAGCAGTACTTC. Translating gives CAISDRDETYEQYF.

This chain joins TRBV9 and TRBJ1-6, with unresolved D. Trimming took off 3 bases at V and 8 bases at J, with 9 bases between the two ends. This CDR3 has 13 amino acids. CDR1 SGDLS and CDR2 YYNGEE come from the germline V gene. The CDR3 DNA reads TGTGCCAGCAGCGCATCCGATTATTCACCCCTCCACTTT. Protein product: CASSASDYSPLHF. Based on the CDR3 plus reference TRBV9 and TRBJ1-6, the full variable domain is DSGVTQTPKHLITATGQRVTLRCSPRSGDLSVYWYQQSLDQGLQFLIQYYNGEERAKGNILERFSAQQFPDLHSELNLSSLELGDSALYFCASSASDYSPLHFGNGTRLTVT.

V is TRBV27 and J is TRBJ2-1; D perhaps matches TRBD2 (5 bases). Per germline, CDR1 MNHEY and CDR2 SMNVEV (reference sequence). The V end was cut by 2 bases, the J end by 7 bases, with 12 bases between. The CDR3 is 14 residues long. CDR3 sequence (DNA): TGTGCCAGCAGTTTAGCTCCCACGGGGAATGAGCAGTTCTTC. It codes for CASSLAPTGNEQFF.

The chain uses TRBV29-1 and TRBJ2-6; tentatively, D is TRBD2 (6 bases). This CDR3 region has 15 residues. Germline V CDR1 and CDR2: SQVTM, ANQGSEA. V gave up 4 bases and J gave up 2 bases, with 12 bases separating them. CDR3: CSVVGGLTGANVLTF. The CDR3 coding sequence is TGCAGCGTTGTAGGAGGGCTTACTGGGGCCAACGTCCTGACTTTC.

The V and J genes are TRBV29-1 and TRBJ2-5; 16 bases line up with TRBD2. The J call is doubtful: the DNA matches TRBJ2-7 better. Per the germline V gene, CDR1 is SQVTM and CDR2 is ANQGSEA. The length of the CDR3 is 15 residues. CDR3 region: CSVPGLAGGPYEQYF. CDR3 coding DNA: TGCAGCGTCCCGGGACTAGCGGGAGGGCCGTACGAGCAGTACTTC.